The 18 T cell receptor beta chains reported below all come from one sample, sequenced in a study of blood T cell repertoires in COVID-19. Measured with immunoSEQ multiplex PCR; TCRdb has only the in-frame clones, and not every one. In the table there are around 160,000 clones, roughly 79% of which are singletons. Sequenced input: peripheral blood. The origin of the receptors is a human donor with acute or convalescent COVID-19. The donor label of this sample is uncertain.

DNA of the CDR3: TGTGCCAGCACCCCCGGACAGGGGACCACCGGGGAGCTGTTTTTT. Residues: CASTPGQGTTGELFF. The chain is built from TRBV6-5 and TRBJ2-2, with 9 nucleotides matching TRBD1. The V gene end was trimmed by 7 bases and the J gene end by 4 bases; junction bases not matched to a gene: 7. CDR3 length: 15 amino acids. CDR1 MNHEY and CDR2 SVGAGI come from the germline V gene.

This clone was counted once. This CDR3 reads CASSPARGYNSPLHF. CDR3 in DNA: TGTGCCAGCAGCCCCGCCAGGGGATATAATTCACCCCTCCACTTT. This sequence joins TRBV14 and TRBJ1-6; a weak D match, TRBD1 (6 bases). V lost 4 bases and J lost 4, with 11 bases in between. Germline CDR1 reads SGHDN; CDR2 reads FVKESK. The CDR3 sequence is 15 residues long.

The rearrangement links TRBV9 to TRBJ1-4; D ambiguous. Trimming pared 4 bases from V and 1 base from J, leaving 17 bases between. Germline V gives CDR1 SGDLS, CDR2 YYNGEE. The CDR3 sequence is 17 residues long. CDR3 protein: CASSRRAGSRTNEKLFF. In DNA, the CDR3 is TGTGCCAGCAGCCGGAGGGCCGGGTCTAGAACTAATGAAAAACTGTTTTTT.

This clone is a singleton in its sample. The rearrangement joins TRBV19 to TRBJ1-5, with TRBD1 matching over 9 bases. This CDR3 is 15 amino acids long. Per germline, CDR1 LNHDA and CDR2 SQIVND (reference sequence). J lost 4 bases, V lost 7 bases, and 8 bases had no gene match. CDR3 region: CASTAGTGLNQPQHF. The DNA for the CDR3 is TGTGCCAGTACCGCCGGGACAGGGCTTAATCAGCCCCAGCATTTT.

The V and J genes are TRBV11-3 and TRBJ1-4; no definite D call. Trimming removed 1 base from V and 8 bases from J, with 8 bases in between. CDR3 size: 13 residues. In germline, CDR1 is SGHNT, CDR2 YENEEA. The CDR3 sequence is CASSLGGGEKLFF. CDR3 DNA: TGTGCCAGCAGCTTAGGAGGAGGCGAAAAACTGTTTTTT. Full variable domain (outside the CDR3, taken from reference TRBV11-3 and TRBJ1-4): EAGVVQSPRYKIIEKKQPVAFWCNPISGHNTLYWYLQNLGQGPELLIRYENEEAVDDSQLPKDRFSAERLKGVDSTLKIQPAELGDSAVYLCASSLGGGEKLFFGSGTQLSVL.

The count of this clone is one. The chain couples TRBV19 to TRBJ1-1; no reliable D call. Germline CDR1 and CDR2: LNHDA and SQIVND (reference sequence). The CDR3 length is 12 residues. The ends were cut back, 1 base at V and 8 bases at J, with 8 bases in the middle. For the CDR3, the DNA is TGTGCCAGTAGTATAGTCGCAGCGGAAGCTTTCTTT. Translation gives CASSIVAAEAFF.

The table lists this clone with a count of one. V is TRBV9 and J is TRBJ1-5; no clear D gene. The CDR3 spans 16 residues. The V gene lost 3 bases and the J gene lost 0 bases, with 13 bases spanning the gap. Germline V gene sequence: CDR1 SGDLS, CDR2 YYNGEE. CDR3 DNA sequence: TGTGCCAGCAGCGCCGAGGCCCACTATAGCAATCAGCCCCAGCATTTT. Translation gives CASSAEAHYSNQPQHF.

This chain links TRBV27 with TRBJ2-1; 7 bases are a match to TRBD2. Trimming cost V 6 bases and J 8 bases; bases outside gene matches: 19. The CDR3 has 17 amino acids. Germline CDR1 MNHEY, CDR2 SMNVEV (reference sequence). CDR3 amino acids: CASSPGWASGEVDEQFF. The CDR3 DNA sequence: TGTGCCAGCAGCCCTGGTTGGGCGAGCGGGGAGGTGGATGAGCAGTTCTTC.

V gene TRBV27 combines with J gene TRBJ2-3; 9 nucleotides match TRBD2. This CDR3 is built from 15 residues. Per germline, CDR1 MNHEY and CDR2 SMNVEV (reference sequence). Losses at the gene ends were 7 bases for V and 3 bases for J; bases not matched to a gene: 8. The CDR3 reads CASIESGLATDTQYF. The CDR3 nucleotides are TGTGCCAGCATAGAAAGCGGACTAGCGACAGATACGCAGTATTTT.

This clone has only a few counts. The CDR3 DNA is TGTGCCAGCAGCCATGGGGGCGGGGGCTCCTACAATGAGCAGTTCTTC. Translated, it gives CASSHGGGGSYNEQFF. The V and J genes are TRBV7-6 and TRBJ2-1; maybe TRBD2 (7 bases). The germline V and J ends were trimmed by 5 bases and 0 bases, with 14 bases remaining between them. CDR1 SGHVS and CDR2 FNYEAQ come from the germline V gene. This CDR3 contains 16 residues.

There are a few counts of this clone. The rearrangement links TRBV5-1 to TRBJ1-1, with 9 positions matching TRBD1. J gave up 0 bases and V 3 bases, and 9 bases lay outside the gene matches. Germline V gene sequence: CDR1 SGHRS, CDR2 YFSETQ. There are 17 residues in the CDR3. CDR3 amino acids: CASSSDRGVVVNTEAFF. CDR3 coding DNA: TGCGCCAGCAGCTCGGACAGGGGTGTCGTCGTGAACACTGAAGCTTTCTTT.

CDR3 DNA: TGTGCCAGCAGCAAATCGGACAGGGACGCCTGGGCCTCTAACTATGGCTACACCTTC. Translated: CASSKSDRDAWASNYGYTF. This chain links TRBV21-1 with TRBJ1-2; TRBD1 is taken as the D call from the table, unchecked against the DNA. TRBV21-1 has pseudogene status. This CDR3 comprises 19 residues.

The CDR3 reads CASSIRGFDYEQYF. The CDR3 region has the DNA TGCGCCAGCAGCATTCGGGGTTTTGATTACGAGCAGTACTTC. This chain joins TRBV5-1 and TRBJ2-7, with D tentatively TRBD2 (5 bases). V was trimmed by 4 bases and J by 4 bases, leaving 15 bases between them. The germline V gene has CDR1 SGHRS and CDR2 YFSETQ. This CDR3 is built from 14 residues.

This clone was seen a single time. The V call is TRBV19, the J call TRBJ2-7; D is unresolved. Germline V gene sequence: CDR1 LNHDA, CDR2 SQIVND (reference sequence). The CDR3 totals 13 residues. The V and J ends lost 3 bases and 3 bases respectively, with 9 bases between them. This CDR3 is CASSMSLFYEQYV. The CDR3 DNA follows: TGTGCCAGTAGTATGAGTCTTTTCTACGAGCAGTACGTC.

This chain links TRBV7-8 with TRBJ2-5; 10 bases fit TRBD1. J lost 5 bases, V lost 2 bases, and 8 bases had no gene match. Germline V gives CDR1 SGHVS, CDR2 FQNEAQ. This CDR3 spans 16 amino acids. This CDR3 is CASSLLVRQGAETQYF. CDR3 sequence (DNA): TGTGCCAGCAGCTTATTGGTTAGACAGGGGGCCGAGACCCAGTACTTC. The full variable domain, its missing parts supplied by reference TRBV7-8 and TRBJ2-5, is GAGVSQSPRYKVAKRGQDVALRCDPISGHVSLFWYQQALGQGPEFLTYFQNEAQLDKSGLPSDRFFAERPEGSVSTLKIQRTQQEDSAVYLCASSLLVRQGAETQYFGPGTRLLVL.

The CDR3 protein is CASMRDSNEKLFF. CDR3 sequence (DNA): TGTGCCAGCATGAGGGACAGTAATGAAAAACTGTTTTTT. This rearrangement joins TRBV2 to TRBJ1-4; 7 nucleotides agree with TRBD1. Germline-derived CDR1 and CDR2 are SNHLY and FYNNEI. The CDR3 extends over 13 amino acids. Germline trimming cut 7 bases from V and 4 bases from J; bases unmatched to any gene: 3.

This clone was seen only once. The chain uses TRBV5-6 and TRBJ2-3; TRBD1 agrees at 9 bases. V lost 6 bases and J lost 7; bases outside the gene matches: 12. Germline CDR1 is SGHDT and CDR2 is YYEEEE. The CDR3 has 15 residues. The CDR3 loop reads CASIFRDRAWNTQYF. The CDR3 coding sequence is TGTGCCAGCATCTTTCGGGACAGGGCTTGGAATACGCAGTATTTT.

This clone was recorded a few times. The chain is built from TRBV5-3 and TRBJ1-2, with unresolved D. TRBV5-3 is sorted into the ORF group, with uncertain function. The CDR3 is made up of 10 amino acids. Deletions cut 9 bases from V and 7 bases from J, with 10 bases between. CDR3 sequence reads: CAIPSGGYTF. The CDR3 nucleotides are TGTGCCATCCCCAGCGGTGGCTACACCTTC.